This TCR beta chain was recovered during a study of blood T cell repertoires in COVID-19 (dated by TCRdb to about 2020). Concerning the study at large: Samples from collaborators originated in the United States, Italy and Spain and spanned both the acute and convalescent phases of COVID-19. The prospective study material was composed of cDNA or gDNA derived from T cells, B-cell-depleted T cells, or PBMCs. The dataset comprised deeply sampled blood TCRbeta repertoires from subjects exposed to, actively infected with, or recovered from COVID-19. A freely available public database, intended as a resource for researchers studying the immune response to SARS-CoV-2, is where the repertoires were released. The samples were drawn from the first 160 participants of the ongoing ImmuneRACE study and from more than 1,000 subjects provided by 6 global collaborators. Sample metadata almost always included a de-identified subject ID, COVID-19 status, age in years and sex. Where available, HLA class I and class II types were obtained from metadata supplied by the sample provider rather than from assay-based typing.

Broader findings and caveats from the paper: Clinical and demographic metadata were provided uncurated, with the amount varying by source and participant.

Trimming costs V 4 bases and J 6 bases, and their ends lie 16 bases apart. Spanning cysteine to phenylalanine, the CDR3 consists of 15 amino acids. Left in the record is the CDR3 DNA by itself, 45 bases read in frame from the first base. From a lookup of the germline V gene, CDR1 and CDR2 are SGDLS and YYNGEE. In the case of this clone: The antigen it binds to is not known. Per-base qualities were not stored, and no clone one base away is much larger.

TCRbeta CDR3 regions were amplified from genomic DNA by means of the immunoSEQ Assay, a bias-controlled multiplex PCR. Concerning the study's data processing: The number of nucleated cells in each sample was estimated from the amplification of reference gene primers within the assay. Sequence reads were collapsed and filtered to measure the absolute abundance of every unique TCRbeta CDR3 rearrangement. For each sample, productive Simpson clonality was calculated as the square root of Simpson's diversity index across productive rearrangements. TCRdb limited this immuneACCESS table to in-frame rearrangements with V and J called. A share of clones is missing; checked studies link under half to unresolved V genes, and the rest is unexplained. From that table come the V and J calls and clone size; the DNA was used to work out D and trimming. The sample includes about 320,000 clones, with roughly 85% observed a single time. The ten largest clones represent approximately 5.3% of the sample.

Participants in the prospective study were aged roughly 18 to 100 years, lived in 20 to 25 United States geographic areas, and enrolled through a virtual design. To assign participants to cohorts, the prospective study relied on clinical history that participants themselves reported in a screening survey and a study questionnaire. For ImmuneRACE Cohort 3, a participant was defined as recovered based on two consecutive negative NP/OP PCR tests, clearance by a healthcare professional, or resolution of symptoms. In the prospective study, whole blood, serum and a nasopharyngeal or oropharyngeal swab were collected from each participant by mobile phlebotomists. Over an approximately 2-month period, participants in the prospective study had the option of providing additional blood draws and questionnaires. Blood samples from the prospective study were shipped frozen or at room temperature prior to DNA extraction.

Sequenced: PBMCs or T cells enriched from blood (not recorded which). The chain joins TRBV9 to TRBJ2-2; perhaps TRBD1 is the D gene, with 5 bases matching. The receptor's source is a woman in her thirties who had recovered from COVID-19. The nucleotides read TGTGCCAGCAGCCCCAGGGTCGCATTCGCCGGGGAGCTGTTTTTT. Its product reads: CASSPRVAFAGELFF.